This is a list of T cell receptor beta chains from one sample in a study of blood T cell repertoires in COVID-19. Profiled with immunoSEQ multiplex PCR; TCRdb holds only in-frame clones, not every one. The table lists about 150,000 clones, roughly 86% of them singletons. Input material: peripheral blood. All receptors come from a human donor with acute or convalescent COVID-19. The donor label of this sample is uncertain. The CDR3 runs from the conserved cysteine through the conserved F or W. A D gene is named only where the DNA matches it firmly. Size is stated for part of the rows, as once, few or many counts, or as a class when the clone is expanded.

abundance	v_gene	d_gene	j_gene	CDR3nt	CDR3aa
.	TRBV4-3	.	TRBJ1-5	TGCGCCAGCAGCCAAAGGACATCAAGCAATCAGCCCCAGCATTTT	CASSQRTSSNQPQHF
.	TRBV4-2	TRBD2	TRBJ2-7	TGTGCCAGCAGCCATGCTCTAGCGGGTTCCTCCTACGAGCAGTACTTC	CASSHALAGSSYEQYF
few	TRBV7-9	.	TRBJ1-3	TGTGCCAGCAGCTCGCAGGGTGACACCATATATTTT	CASSSQGDTIYF
once	TRBV11-2	.	TRBJ2-3	TGTGCCAGCAGCCTCAGCGGCACAGATACGCAGTATTTT	CASSLSGTDTQYF
.	TRBV21-1	.	TRBJ1-2	TGTGCCAGCAGCAAATACCACGTGGGGGGTAGTCGTAACTATGGCTACACCTTC	CASSKYHVGGSRNYGYTF
.	TRBV19	.	TRBJ2-6	TGTGCCAGTAGTACGAGCTCTGGGGCCAACGTCCTGACTTTC	CASSTSSGANVLTF
.	TRBV24-1	TRBD1	TRBJ1-5	TGTGCCACCAGTGACTACAGGGGGCCCCAGCATTTT	CATSDYRGPQHF
few	TRBV30	.	TRBJ1-6	TGTGCCTGGAGTGTAGGGAGCTCCTATAATTCACCCCTCCACTTT	CAWSVGSSYNSPLHF
.	TRBV3-1/TRBV3-2	.	TRBJ1-4	TGTGCCAGCAGCCAAGGGGCCGCAACTAATGAAAAACTGTTTTTT	CASSQGAATNEKLFF
many	TRBV5-4	.	TRBJ2-2	TGTGCCAGCAGCCCCGGGGGGCTACCTCCGGCCGGGGAGCTGTTTTTT	CASSPGGLPPAGELFF
few	TRBV5-1	TRBD1	TRBJ1-1	TGCGCCAGCAGCTCGACCGACAGGGGGCTACCCCTGAACACTGAAGCTTTCTTT	CASSSTDRGLPLNTEAFF
.	TRBV7-9	TRBD2	TRBJ2-1	TGTGCCAGCAGCTACCCGACTAGCGGGGGTGGCGAGCAGTTCTTC	CASSYPTSGGGEQFF